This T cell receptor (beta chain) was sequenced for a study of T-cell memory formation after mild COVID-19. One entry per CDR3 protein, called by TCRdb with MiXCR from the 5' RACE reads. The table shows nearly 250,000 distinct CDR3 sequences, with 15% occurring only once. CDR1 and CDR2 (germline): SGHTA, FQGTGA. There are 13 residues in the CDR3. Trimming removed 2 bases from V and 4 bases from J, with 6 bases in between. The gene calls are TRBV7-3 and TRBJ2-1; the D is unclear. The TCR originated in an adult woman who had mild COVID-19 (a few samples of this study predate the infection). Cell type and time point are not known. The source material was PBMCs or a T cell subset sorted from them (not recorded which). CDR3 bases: TGTGCCAGCAGCTTATGGGGATACAATGAGCAGTTCTTC. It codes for CASSLWGYNEQFF.